One and the same sample provided the 28 T cell receptor beta chains below, sequenced in a study of blood T cell repertoires in COVID-19. Clones were read by immunoSEQ multiplex PCR, and TCRdb kept only the in-frame ones, dropping some. The data show approximately 60,000 clones, 75% to 85% seen once. Sequencing was performed on peripheral blood. The source is a human donor in a cohort sampled during active COVID-19.

The chain couples TRBV11-2 to TRBJ1-1; D uncertain. The CDR3 consists of 14 residues. The germline CDR1 and CDR2 sequences are SGHAT and FQNNGV. V lost 5 bases and J 4 bases, leaving 14 bases between the germline ends. CDR3 nucleotides: TGTGCCAGCAGCCAGCAAGGGCGGGCCACTGAAGCTTTCTTT. Residues: CASSQQGRATEAFF.

This chain joins TRBV9 and TRBJ2-3; D ambiguous. V lost 3 bases, J lost 2 bases, and 16 bases lay in between. The CDR3 is made up of 16 amino acids. In germline, CDR1 is SGDLS, CDR2 YYNGEE. The CDR3 sequence: CASSAPGSWITDTQYF. The DNA of the CDR3 is TGTGCCAGCAGCGCCCCCGGTAGCTGGATCACAGATACGCAGTATTTT.

The V call is TRBV9, the J call TRBJ1-2; the match to TRBD1 covers 8 bases. CDR3 length: 15 amino acids. Germline lookup yields CDR1 SGDLS and CDR2 YYNGEE. V shed 3 bases, J shed 8 bases, and the junction held 12 bases outside the gene matches. CDR3 in amino acids: CASSDSRAGGAGYTF. Here the CDR3 DNA reads TGTGCCAGCAGCGACTCCCGGGCAGGGGGCGCGGGCTACACCTTC.

The V gene is TRBV29-1, the J gene TRBJ2-5; possibly TRBD2 for D (7 bases). The CDR3 has 16 amino acids. Per germline, CDR1 SQVTM and CDR2 ANQGSEA. The V gene lost 1 base and the J gene lost 1 base, with 16 bases spanning the gap. CDR3 nucleotides: TGCAGCGTTGAAGGCCCCTGGGGGGGGGCCCAAGAGACCCAGTACTTC. It translates to CSVEGPWGGAQETQYF.

This chain connects TRBV7-9 to TRBJ2-6; D may be TRBD1 (6 bases). CDR3 length: 15 residues. From germline, CDR1 is SEHNR and CDR2 FQNEAQ (reference sequence). Trimming left V 5 bases short and J 4 bases short, with 12 bases between. The CDR3, as DNA: TGTGCCAGCAGCCGCCACAGGGAGGGGGCCAACGTCCTGACTTTC. It specifies CASSRHREGANVLTF.

This clone was recorded a few times. The chain employs TRBV7-8 and TRBJ2-4, with D perhaps TRBD2 (5 bases). This CDR3 is 19 amino acids long. The V end lost 5 bases, the J end lost 2 bases, and 25 bases lay between the germline ends. In germline, CDR1 is SGHVS, CDR2 FQNEAQ. The CDR3 DNA reads TGTGCCAGCAGCCACGCGATAAGCGGCAGCAGTACAACCAAAAACATTCAGTACTTC. The encoded protein is CASSHAISGSSTTKNIQYF.

The chain combines TRBV7-9 with TRBJ1-6; D not resolved. CDR3 length equals 17 residues. Trimming removed 0 bases at V and 5 bases at J, with 14 bases between. CDR1 SEHNR and CDR2 FQNEAQ come from the germline V gene (reference sequence). In DNA, the CDR3 is TGTGCCAGCAGCTTAGCGCTCCAACGAGGTAATAATTCACCCCTCCACTTT. This sequence encodes CASSLALQRGNNSPLHF.

The genes are TRBV6-6 and TRBJ1-4, with D possibly being TRBD1 (5 bases). Germline V gene lookup returns CDR1 MNHNY and CDR2 SVGAGI (reference sequence). Trimming took 5 bases from V and 12 from J, leaving 22 bases between them. The CDR3 covers 15 residues. DNA of the CDR3: TGTGCCAGCAGTACACAGACAGCGCATGTTGTTGAACTGTTTTTT. Amino acids: CASSTQTAHVVELFF.

V and J are TRBV7-8 and TRBJ1-5; D not certain. The CDR3 covers 16 residues. Deletions cut 1 base from V and 0 bases from J, with 10 bases between. Looked up from germline, CDR1 is SGHVS and CDR2 is FQNEAQ. The CDR3, as DNA: TGTGCCAGCAGCTTAGAAGTGAGCTATAGCAATCAGCCCCAGCATTTT. Amino acids: CASSLEVSYSNQPQHF.

This chain joins TRBV19 and TRBJ2-6; D possibly corresponds to TRBD1 (5 bases). The CDR3 sequence is 16 residues long. V lost 6 bases, J lost 0 bases, and 12 bases lay in between. From germline, CDR1 is LNHDA and CDR2 SQIVND (reference sequence). Written as DNA, the CDR3 is TGTGCCAGTAGCTTGTCAGGGCGCTCTGGGGCCAACGTCCTGACTTTC. Translated, it gives CASSLSGRSGANVLTF.

This chain connects TRBV4-1 to TRBJ1-1, with TRBD1 identical over 7 bases. From germline, CDR1 is MGHRA and CDR2 YSYEKL. Trimming at V came to 0 bases and at J to 6 bases, leaving 7 bases not matched to a gene. CDR3 size: 15 residues. The CDR3 sequence is CASSQEGATGAEAFF. The CDR3 region has the DNA TGCGCCAGCAGCCAAGAGGGGGCTACAGGGGCTGAAGCTTTCTTT.

Only one count was recorded for this clone. The chain recombines TRBV9 with TRBJ1-2; possible D gene TRBD1, 5 bases. Between the trimmed V and J ends, which lost 0 bases and 8 bases, there was a span of 17 bases. CDR1 SGDLS and CDR2 YYNGEE come from the germline V gene. The CDR3 spans 15 residues. The CDR3, as DNA: TGTGCCAGCAGCGTAGTAGGTTGGCAGGGAGGAGGCTACACCTTC. Residues: CASSVVGWQGGGYTF. Combining the CDR3 with reference TRBV9 and TRBJ1-2 gives the whole variable domain DSGVTQTPKHLITATGQRVTLRCSPRSGDLSVYWYQQSLDQGLQFLIQYYNGEERAKGNILERFSAQQFPDLHSELNLSSLELGDSALYFCASSVVGWQGGGYTFGSGTRLTVV.

This chain uses TRBV5-4 with TRBJ1-5; possible D gene TRBD1, 5 bases. CDR3 length: 15 residues. Looked up from germline, CDR1 is SGHNT and CDR2 is YYREEE (reference sequence). V shed 3 bases and J shed 3 bases, with 13 bases lying between them. CDR3 coding DNA: TGTGCCAGCAGCTGGGGGGGGATTGACAATCAGCCCCAGCATTTT. Translation: CASSWGGIDNQPQHF.

The chain recombines TRBV6-1 with TRBJ2-5, with TRBD2 as a possible D gene (5 bases). The germline V and J ends were trimmed by 3 bases and 5 bases, with 13 bases remaining between them. Germline V gene lookup returns CDR1 MNHNS and CDR2 SASEGT. The CDR3 contains 14 residues. CDR3 loop: CASSEGVAGETQYF. As DNA, the CDR3 is TGTGCCAGCAGTGAGGGAGTAGCCGGGGAGACCCAGTACTTC.

The chain couples TRBV9 to TRBJ2-3, with 7 positions matching TRBD2. The germline V gene encodes CDR1 SGDLS and CDR2 YYNGEE. V lost 3 bases to trimming and J lost 1 base; unmatched junction nucleotides: 5. The CDR3 has 15 residues. CDR3 in amino acids: CASSGGGLRTDTQYF. In DNA form, the CDR3 reads TGTGCCAGCAGCGGGGGGGGACTCCGCACAGATACGCAGTATTTT. The variable domain in full, completed from reference TRBV9 and TRBJ2-3, reads DSGVTQTPKHLITATGQRVTLRCSPRSGDLSVYWYQQSLDQGLQFLIQYYNGEERAKGNILERFSAQQFPDLHSELNLSSLELGDSALYFCASSGGGLRTDTQYFGPGTRLTVL.

The CDR3 reads CASSEFSNGYTF. CDR3 coding DNA: TGTGCCAGCAGTGAATTTAGTAATGGCTACACCTTC. V gene TRBV25-1 combines with J gene TRBJ1-2; D not certain. The CDR3 runs to 12 residues. The V and J ends lost 1 base and 6 bases respectively, with 6 bases between them. Looked up from germline, CDR1 is MGHDK and CDR2 is SYGVNS.

This sequence joins TRBV4-3 and TRBJ1-3, with D possibly matching TRBD1 (6 bases). Trimming took off 0 bases at V and 0 bases at J, with 9 bases between the two ends. The CDR3 contains 16 residues. CDR1 is LGHNA and CDR2 is YSLEER in the germline V gene. The CDR3 is CASSQDKDSSGNTIYF. The CDR3 nucleotides read TGCGCCAGCAGCCAAGATAAGGACAGCTCTGGAAACACCATATATTTT.

This chain joins TRBV23-1 and TRBJ2-2, with 8 positions matching TRBD1. TRBV23-1 is placed among ORFs of uncertain function. The CDR3 has 19 amino acids. After removal of 0 bases from V and 0 bases from J, the junction contained 9 bases not matched to a gene. CDR3 coding DNA: TGCGCCAGCAGTCAATCGGGGGACAGGACCCATGCGAACACCGGGGAGCTGTTTTTT. This translates into CASSQSGDRTHANTGELFF.

V usage is TRBV20-1 and J usage is TRBJ2-7, with 7 bases matching TRBD1. The CDR3 is 11 amino acids. CDR1 and CDR2 from the germline V gene are DFQATT and SNEGSKA (reference sequence). CDR3 protein: CGFRGQEKQYF. The CDR3 DNA reads TGCGGATTCCGTGGACAGGAAAAGCAGTACTTC.

The sample holds one count of this clone. The gene calls are TRBV19 and TRBJ1-5, with D possibly being TRBD1 (6 bases). Germline V gene sequence: CDR1 LNHDA, CDR2 SQIVND (reference sequence). V lost 0 bases to trimming and J lost 0 bases, with 12 bases between them. The CDR3 is 17 amino acids. The CDR3: CASSIEPTGISNQPQHF. The CDR3 DNA sequence: TGTGCCAGTAGTATAGAGCCAACAGGGATTAGCAATCAGCCCCAGCATTTT.

This chain links TRBV2 with TRBJ1-5, with a tentative D call TRBD1 (5 bases). Germline CDR1 is SNHLY and CDR2 is FYNNEI. With 4 bases removed from V and 1 base from J, the gap between germline ends came to 11 bases. The CDR3 is 15 amino acids. This CDR3 is CASSVDSGSNQPQHF. The CDR3 nucleotides are TGTGCCAGCAGTGTAGACAGCGGGAGCAATCAGCCCCAGCATTTT.

The CDR3 region is CASQPGGRSEAFF. In nucleotides, the CDR3 is TGTGCCAGCCAGCCGGGGGGGCGATCTGAAGCTTTCTTT. The chain employs TRBV5-6 and TRBJ1-1; possible D gene TRBD1, 6 bases. In germline, CDR1 is SGHDT, CDR2 YYEEEE. The CDR3 has 13 residues. Trimming removed 7 bases at V and 6 bases at J, with 16 bases between. Looking up the rest from reference TRBV5-6 and TRBJ1-1 gives the full variable domain: DAGVTQSPTHLIKTRGQQVTLRCSPKSGHDTVSWYQQALGQGPQFIFQYYEEEERQRGNFPDRFSGHQFPNYSSELNVNALLLGDSALYLCASQPGGRSEAFFGQGTRLTVV.

This chain connects TRBV27 to TRBJ1-2; D may be TRBD1 (5 bases). The CDR3 is 14 residues long. Germline V CDR1 and CDR2: MNHEY, SMNVEV (reference sequence). The ends were cut back, 4 bases at V and 8 bases at J, with 17 bases in the middle. CDR3 DNA: TGTGCCAGCAGTTCCGGGGGTGGTTTTTCGGGCTACACCTTC. As protein: CASSSGGGFSGYTF.

CDR3 DNA: TGTGCCACTGGTGGGGGGGGAGCGAACACCGGGGAGCTGTTTTTT. Amino acids: CATGGGGANTGELFF. V usage is TRBV19 and J usage is TRBJ2-2; 7 bases are shared with TRBD2. V was pared by 10 bases and J by 0 bases, with 8 bases of the junction left unmatched. Germline V gives CDR1 LNHDA, CDR2 SQIVND (reference sequence). CDR3 size: 15 residues. Full variable domain (rest looked up from reference TRBV19 and TRBJ2-2): DGGITQSPKYLFRKEGQNVTLSCEQNLNHDAMYWYRQDPGQGLRLIYYSQIVNDFQKGDIAEGYSVSREKKESFPLTVTSAQKNPTAFYLCATGGGGANTGELFFGEGSRLTVL.

The chain employs TRBV7-2 and TRBJ1-2, with 10 bases fitting TRBD1. This CDR3 is built from 15 residues. The junction had 4 bases not matched to a gene; V was cut back by 2 bases and J by 4 bases. CDR1 and CDR2 (germline): SGHTA, FQGNSA. CDR3 in amino acids: CASSLMGQGTYGYTF. The CDR3 DNA reads TGTGCCAGCAGCTTAATGGGACAGGGGACCTATGGCTACACCTTC.

The chain combines TRBV29-1 with TRBJ1-2; D possibly corresponds to TRBD1 (6 bases). This CDR3 contains 13 residues. CDR1 and CDR2 from the germline V gene are SQVTM and ANQGSEA. V lost 3 bases, J lost 3 bases, and 11 bases lay in between. The CDR3 region has the DNA TGCAGCGTTGAGGACAGCTCACACTATGGCTACACCTTC. Translated, it gives CSVEDSSHYGYTF.

This chain joins TRBV5-1 and TRBJ2-5, with D maybe TRBD1 (6 bases). Trimming pared 0 bases from V and 2 bases from J, leaving 11 bases between. CDR1 SGHRS and CDR2 YFSETQ come from the germline V gene. The CDR3 extends over 15 amino acids. CDR3 sequence: CASSLAPGTQETQYF. CDR3 sequence (DNA): TGCGCCAGCAGCTTGGCCCCCGGGACACAAGAGACCCAGTACTTC.

The CDR3 protein is CASSNPGTGFYGYTF. In nucleotides, the CDR3 is TGTGCCAGCAGTAACCCCGGGACAGGGTTCTATGGCTACACCTTC. The genes are TRBV6-5 and TRBJ1-2; 9 bases align to TRBD1. The CDR3 has 15 amino acids. Germline values: CDR1 MNHEY, CDR2 SVGAGI. The J segment lost 4 bases and the V segment lost 5 bases, leaving 8 bases of the junction unmatched.